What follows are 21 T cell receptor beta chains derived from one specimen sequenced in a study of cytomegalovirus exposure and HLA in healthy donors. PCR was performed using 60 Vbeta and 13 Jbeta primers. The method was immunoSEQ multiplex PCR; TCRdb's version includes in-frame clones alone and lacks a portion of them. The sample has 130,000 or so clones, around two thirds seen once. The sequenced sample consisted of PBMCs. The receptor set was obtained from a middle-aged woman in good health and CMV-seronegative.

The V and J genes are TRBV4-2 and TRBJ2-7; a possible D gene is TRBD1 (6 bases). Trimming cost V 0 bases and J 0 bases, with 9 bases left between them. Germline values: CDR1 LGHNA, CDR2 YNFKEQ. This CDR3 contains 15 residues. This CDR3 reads CASSQDLGGSYEQYF. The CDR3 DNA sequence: TGTGCCAGCAGCCAAGACCTAGGGGGCTCCTACGAGCAGTACTTC.

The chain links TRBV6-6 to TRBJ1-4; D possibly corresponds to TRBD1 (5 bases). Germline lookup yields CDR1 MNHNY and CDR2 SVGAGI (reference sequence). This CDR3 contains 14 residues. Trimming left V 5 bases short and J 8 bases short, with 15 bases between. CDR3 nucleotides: TGTGCCAGCAGTAAAGGCCAGGGAGGCGAAAAACTGTTTTTT. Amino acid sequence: CASSKGQGGEKLFF.

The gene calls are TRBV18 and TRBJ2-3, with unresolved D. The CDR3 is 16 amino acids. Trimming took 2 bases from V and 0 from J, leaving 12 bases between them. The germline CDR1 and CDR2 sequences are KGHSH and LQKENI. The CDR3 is CASSPELSPSTDTQYF. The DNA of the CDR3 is TGTGCCAGCTCACCAGAGTTATCACCTAGCACAGATACGCAGTATTTT.

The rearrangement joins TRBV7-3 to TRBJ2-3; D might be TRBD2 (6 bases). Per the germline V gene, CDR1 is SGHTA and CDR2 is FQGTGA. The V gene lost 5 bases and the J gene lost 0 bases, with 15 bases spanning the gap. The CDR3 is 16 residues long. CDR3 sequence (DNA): TGTGCCAGCAGCCCCCTTGTGGGACTTAGCACAGATACGCAGTATTTT. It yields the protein CASSPLVGLSTDTQYF.

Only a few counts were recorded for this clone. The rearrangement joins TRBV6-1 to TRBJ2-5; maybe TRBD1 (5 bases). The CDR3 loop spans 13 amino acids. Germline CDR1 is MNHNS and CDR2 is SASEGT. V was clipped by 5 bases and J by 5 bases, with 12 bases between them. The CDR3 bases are TGTGCCAGCAGTTTCTTCAGGGATGAGACCCAGTACTTC. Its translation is CASSFFRDETQYF.

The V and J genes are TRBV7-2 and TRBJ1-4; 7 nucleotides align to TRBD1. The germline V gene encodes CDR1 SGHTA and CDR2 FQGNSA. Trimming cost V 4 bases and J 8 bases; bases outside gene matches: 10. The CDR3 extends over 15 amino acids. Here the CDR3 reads CASSSTGAAAEKLFF. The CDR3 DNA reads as TGTGCCAGCAGCTCTACAGGGGCGGCCGCCGAAAAACTGTTTTTT.

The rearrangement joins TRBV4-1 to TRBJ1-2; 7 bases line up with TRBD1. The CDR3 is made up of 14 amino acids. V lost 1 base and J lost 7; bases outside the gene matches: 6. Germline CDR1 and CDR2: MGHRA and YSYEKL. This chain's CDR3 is CASSQVTGERGYTF. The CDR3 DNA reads TGCGCCAGCAGCCAAGTAACAGGGGAGCGTGGCTACACCTTC.

This CDR3 reads CASSRAMDRGSNEQFF. CDR3 DNA: TGTGCCAGCAGCCGTGCTATGGACAGGGGGAGTAATGAGCAGTTCTTC. V usage is TRBV4-2 and J usage is TRBJ2-1; 10 bases agree with TRBD1. The germline CDR1 and CDR2 sequences are LGHNA and YNFKEQ. Germline trimming cut 4 bases from V and 7 bases from J; bases unmatched to any gene: 10. This CDR3 spans 16 amino acids.

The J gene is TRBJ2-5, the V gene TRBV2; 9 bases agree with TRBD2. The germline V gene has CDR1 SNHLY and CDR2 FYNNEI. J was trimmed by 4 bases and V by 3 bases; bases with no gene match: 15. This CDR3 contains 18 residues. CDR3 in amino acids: CASSDGFPAGTSRETQYF. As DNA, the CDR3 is TGTGCCAGCAGTGATGGTTTCCCGGCTGGGACTAGCAGAGAGACCCAGTACTTC.

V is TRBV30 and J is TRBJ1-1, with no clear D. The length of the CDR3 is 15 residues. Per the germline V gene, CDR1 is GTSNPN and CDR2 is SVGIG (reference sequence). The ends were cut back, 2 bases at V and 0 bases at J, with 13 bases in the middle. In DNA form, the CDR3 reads TGTGCCTGGAGTAACCGACCCAGCGTGAACACTGAAGCTTTCTTT. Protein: CAWSNRPSVNTEAFF.

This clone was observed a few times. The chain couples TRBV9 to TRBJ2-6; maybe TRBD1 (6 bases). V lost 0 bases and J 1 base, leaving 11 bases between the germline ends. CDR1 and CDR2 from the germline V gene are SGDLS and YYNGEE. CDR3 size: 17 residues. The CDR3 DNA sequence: TGTGCCAGCAGCGTAGGGGGACAAATTTCTGGGGCCAACGTCCTGACTTTC. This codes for CASSVGGQISGANVLTF. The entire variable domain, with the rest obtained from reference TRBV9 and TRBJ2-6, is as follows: DSGVTQTPKHLITATGQRVTLRCSPRSGDLSVYWYQQSLDQGLQFLIQYYNGEERAKGNILERFSAQQFPDLHSELNLSSLELGDSALYFCASSVGGQISGANVLTFGAGSRLTVL.

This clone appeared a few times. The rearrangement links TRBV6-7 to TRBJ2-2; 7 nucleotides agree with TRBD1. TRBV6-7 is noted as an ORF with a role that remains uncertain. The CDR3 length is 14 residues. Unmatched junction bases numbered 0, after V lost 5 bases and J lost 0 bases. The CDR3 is CASSTGANTGELFF. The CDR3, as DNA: TGTGCCAGCAGTACAGGGGCGAACACCGGGGAGCTGTTTTTT.

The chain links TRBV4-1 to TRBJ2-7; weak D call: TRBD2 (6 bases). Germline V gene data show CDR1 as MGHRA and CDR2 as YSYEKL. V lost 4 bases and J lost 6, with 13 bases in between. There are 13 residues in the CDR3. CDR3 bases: TGCGCCAGCAGCCTGGATGGGGGAGGCGAGCAGTACTTC. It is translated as CASSLDGGGEQYF.

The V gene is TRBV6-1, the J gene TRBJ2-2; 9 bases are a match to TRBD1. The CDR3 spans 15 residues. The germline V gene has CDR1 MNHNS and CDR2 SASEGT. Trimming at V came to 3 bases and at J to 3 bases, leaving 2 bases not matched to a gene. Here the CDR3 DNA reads TGTGCCAGCAGTGATAGGACAGGGGACACCGGGGAGCTGTTTTTT. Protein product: CASSDRTGDTGELFF.

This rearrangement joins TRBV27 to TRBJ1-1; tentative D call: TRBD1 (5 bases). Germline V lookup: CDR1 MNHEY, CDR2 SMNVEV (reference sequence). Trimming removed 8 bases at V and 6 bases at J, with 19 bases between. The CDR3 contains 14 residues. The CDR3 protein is CASGSGTPRAEAFF. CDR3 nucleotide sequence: TGTGCCAGCGGGTCTGGGACTCCAAGGGCTGAAGCTTTCTTT.

The CDR3 here is CASSPQGSGEKLFF. CDR3 in DNA: TGTGCCAGCAGCCCACAGGGGTCCGGTGAAAAACTGTTTTTT. This chain connects TRBV28 to TRBJ1-4, with 7 bases fitting TRBD1. Germline CDR1 is MDHEN and CDR2 is SYDVKM. J lost 7 bases, V lost 6 bases, and 8 bases had no gene match. The length of the CDR3 is 14 residues.

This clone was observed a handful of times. CDR3 bases: TGTGCCAGCAGTTTTCCGGGGGGCGGAGGCTACACCTTC. It is translated as CASSFPGGGGYTF. The chain recombines TRBV27 with TRBJ1-2, with a possible D match to TRBD1 (6 bases). The CDR3 loop spans 13 amino acids. V lost 3 bases to trimming and J lost 8 bases, with 13 bases between them. Germline V gene sequence: CDR1 MNHEY, CDR2 SMNVEV (reference sequence).

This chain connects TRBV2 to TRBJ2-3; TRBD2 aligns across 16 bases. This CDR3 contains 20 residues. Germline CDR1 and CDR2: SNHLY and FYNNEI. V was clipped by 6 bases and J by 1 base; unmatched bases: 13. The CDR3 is CASRTPGTSGGGYRTDTQYF. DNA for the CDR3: TGTGCCAGCAGAACCCCCGGGACTAGCGGGGGGGGATATCGCACAGATACGCAGTATTTT.

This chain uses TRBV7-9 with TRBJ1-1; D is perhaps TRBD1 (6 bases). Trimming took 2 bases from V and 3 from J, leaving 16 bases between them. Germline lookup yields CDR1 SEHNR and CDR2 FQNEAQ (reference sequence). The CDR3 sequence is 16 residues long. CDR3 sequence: CASSLLRTGRDTEAFF. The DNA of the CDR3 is TGTGCCAGCAGCTTATTGCGTACAGGGCGGGACACTGAAGCTTTCTTT.

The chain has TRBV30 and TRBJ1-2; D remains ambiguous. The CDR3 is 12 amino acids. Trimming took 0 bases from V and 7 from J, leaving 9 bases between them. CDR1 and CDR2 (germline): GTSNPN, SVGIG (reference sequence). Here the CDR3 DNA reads TGTGCCTGGAGTGTACTGAATATTGGCTACACCTTC. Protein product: CAWSVLNIGYTF.

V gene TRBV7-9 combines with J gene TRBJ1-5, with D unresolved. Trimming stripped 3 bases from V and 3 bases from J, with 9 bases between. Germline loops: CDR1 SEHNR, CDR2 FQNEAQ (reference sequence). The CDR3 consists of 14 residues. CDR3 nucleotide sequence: TGTGCCAGCAGCTTCCACGGTAACAATCAGCCCCAGCATTTT. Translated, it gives CASSFHGNNQPQHF.